The 25 T cell receptor beta chains below all came from one sample that was sequenced in a study of PD-1 blockade in classical Hodgkin lymphoma. Time point reported: cycle 4 day 1 (C4D1), after five to seven weeks of nivolumab. All trial patients relapsed after autologous stem cell transplantation. Negative magnetic selection isolated CD4+ T cells from thawed PBMCs. The table came from immunoSEQ multiplex PCR; TCRdb's copy has only in-frame clones and leaves some out. The sample includes roughly 20,000 clones, more than 65% of them seen just once. The sample here was CD4+ T cells from blood, taken before the fourth cycle of nivolumab. The origin of the receptors is a human donor with classical Hodgkin lymphoma.

This clone was observed a few times. The genes are TRBV5-1 and TRBJ1-1; D ambiguous. The CDR3 is made up of 14 amino acids. The germline CDR1 and CDR2 sequences are SGHRS and YFSETQ. V was shortened by 0 bases and J by 0 bases, with 6 bases between the two germline ends. CDR3 nucleotide sequence: TGCGCCAGCAGCTTGGGGTCGGTGAACACTGAAGCTTTCTTT. Translating gives CASSLGSVNTEAFF.

The rearrangement links TRBV2 to TRBJ1-1; tentative D call: TRBD1 (6 bases). Trimming took off 8 bases at V and 3 bases at J, with 19 bases between the two ends. From germline, CDR1 is SNHLY and CDR2 FYNNEI. The CDR3 is 15 residues long. As DNA, the CDR3 is TGTGCCAGCCTTAACCAGGGGTCCCCCCACACTGAAGCTTTCTTT. Translation gives CASLNQGSPHTEAFF.

CDR3 DNA: TGTGCCAGCAGACCTAGGACAGACTCCCTTAACTATGGCTACACCTTC. Translated: CASRPRTDSLNYGYTF. The chain recombines TRBV28 with TRBJ1-2; the D gene is possibly TRBD1 (6 bases). Per germline, CDR1 MDHEN and CDR2 SYDVKM. Trimming pared 6 bases from V and 1 base from J, leaving 18 bases between. The CDR3 contains 16 residues.

The chain couples TRBV18 to TRBJ2-2; a possible D gene is TRBD2 (6 bases). This CDR3 spans 15 amino acids. The V end was cut by 7 bases, the J end by 2 bases, with 14 bases between. Germline V lookup: CDR1 KGHSH, CDR2 LQKENI. As DNA, the CDR3 is TGTGCCAGCTTTCGTATCGGGAGAAACACCGGGGAGCTGTTTTTT. This encodes CASFRIGRNTGELFF.

The CDR3 spells CAWSVFGARANQPQHF. The DNA for the CDR3 is TGTGCCTGGAGTGTATTCGGTGCCAGGGCAAATCAGCCCCAGCATTTT. The chain has TRBV30 and TRBJ1-5, with a weak D call TRBD1 (5 bases). The CDR3 consists of 16 residues. Germline CDR1 GTSNPN, CDR2 SVGIG (reference sequence). The V gene lost 0 bases and the J gene lost 4 bases, with 16 bases spanning the gap.

This clone occurred once. This chain links TRBV27 with TRBJ2-5; 7 bases are shared with TRBD1. CDR1 is MNHEY, CDR2 SMNVEV, per germline (reference sequence). V shed 5 bases, J shed 5 bases, and the junction held 8 bases outside the gene matches. CDR3 size: 14 residues. Here the CDR3 DNA reads TGTGCCAGCAGTATTCGACAGGGCTCGGAGACCCAGTACTTC. Its protein product is CASSIRQGSETQYF.

The rearrangement joins TRBV5-4 to TRBJ1-2; D unresolved. This CDR3 region has 13 residues. Trimming took 3 bases from V and 4 from J, leaving 10 bases between them. CDR1 is SGHNT and CDR2 is YYREEE in the germline V gene (reference sequence). The CDR3 reads CASSSQDLYGYTF. Here the CDR3 DNA reads TGTGCCAGCAGCTCCCAGGACCTCTATGGCTACACCTTC.

This clone was observed a handful of times. This chain links TRBV4-3 with TRBJ2-6; perhaps TRBD1 as D (6 bases). The germline CDR1 and CDR2 sequences are LGHNA and YSLEER. V was trimmed by 0 bases and J by 3 bases, leaving 12 bases between them. This CDR3 has 17 residues. This CDR3 is CASSQDPRGYGANVLTF. The CDR3, as DNA: TGCGCCAGCAGCCAAGACCCCAGGGGTTATGGGGCCAACGTCCTGACTTTC.

This rearrangement joins TRBV6-1 to TRBJ1-3; a possible D gene is TRBD1 (5 bases). Trimming removed 6 bases at V and 1 base at J, with 10 bases between. The CDR3 loop spans 14 amino acids. The V gene's germline CDR1 is MNHNS and CDR2 SASEGT. The DNA for the CDR3 is TGTGCCAGCAGACAAGGGACTTCTGGAAACACCATATATTTT. Protein: CASRQGTSGNTIYF.

J is TRBJ1-6 and V is TRBV5-5, with 9 bases matching TRBD1. In germline, CDR1 is SGHKS, CDR2 YYEKEE (reference sequence). The CDR3 is 17 residues long. Trimming at V came to 4 bases and at J to 0 bases, leaving 5 bases not matched to a gene. Written as DNA, the CDR3 is TGTGCCAGCAGCGGGGACAGGGAGGGCTCCTATAATTCACCCCTCCACTTT. It yields the protein CASSGDREGSYNSPLHF.

This clone was detected a few times. The chain carries TRBV2 and TRBJ2-6; possibly TRBD2 for D (6 bases). Germline-derived CDR1 and CDR2 are SNHLY and FYNNEI. The CDR3 runs to 20 residues. V was cut by 2 bases and J by 1 base, with 21 bases left in between. CDR3 nucleotide sequence: TGTGCCAGCAGTGAAAGAGTCCGGGGGAAATATCTATCTGGGGCCAACGTCCTGACTTTC. Residues: CASSERVRGKYLSGANVLTF.

This chain links TRBV6-1 with TRBJ1-1; D is unresolved. The V gene's germline CDR1 is MNHNS and CDR2 SASEGT. This CDR3 region has 15 residues. The V end was cut by 6 bases, the J end by 0 bases, with 14 bases between. CDR3 coding DNA: TGTGCCAGCAGGTTCCGAGACGGACTGAACACTGAAGCTTTCTTT. It codes for CASRFRDGLNTEAFF.

The chain links TRBV5-1 to TRBJ1-4; D is unclear. CDR1 SGHRS and CDR2 YFSETQ come from the germline V gene. The CDR3 covers 15 residues. V was trimmed by 5 bases and J by 4 bases, leaving 15 bases between them. CDR3 sequence (DNA): TGCGCCAGCAGTGAAGGCGGGCGGAGTAATGAAAAACTGTTTTTT. It codes for CASSEGGRSNEKLFF. Variable domain in full (rest from reference TRBV5-1 and TRBJ1-4): KAGVTQTPRYLIKTRGQQVTLSCSPISGHRSVSWYQQTPGQGLQFLFEYFSETQRNKGNFPGRFSGRQFSNSRSEMNVSTLELGDSALYLCASSEGGRSNEKLFFGSGTQLSVL.

The chain couples TRBV5-4 to TRBJ2-1; D is tentatively TRBD1 or TRBD2 (6 bases each). The CDR3 contains 16 residues. The germline V and J ends were trimmed by 3 bases and 2 bases, with 15 bases remaining between them. The germline CDR1 and CDR2 sequences are SGHNT and YYREEE (reference sequence). The CDR3 region is CASSSVGGGTYNEQFF. The CDR3 DNA follows: TGTGCCAGCAGCTCGGTCGGGGGCGGCACCTACAATGAGCAGTTCTTC.

The chain has TRBV2 and TRBJ2-7; 9 nucleotides line up with TRBD1. V gave up 4 bases and J gave up 3 bases; unmatched junction bases: 1. Germline CDR1 and CDR2: SNHLY and FYNNEI. CDR3 size: 13 residues. The CDR3 spells CASSGDRVYEQYF. CDR3 in DNA: TGTGCCAGCAGTGGGGACAGGGTCTACGAGCAGTACTTC.

The V call is TRBV9, the J call TRBJ1-5; D gene unclear. The CDR3 loop spans 14 amino acids. V lost 0 bases and J lost 2, with 6 bases in between. The germline V gene has CDR1 SGDLS and CDR2 YYNGEE. CDR3 nucleotide sequence: TGTGCCAGCAGCGTAGGGCAGGGCAATCAGCCCCAGCATTTT. Translated, it gives CASSVGQGNQPQHF.

The chain links TRBV28 to TRBJ2-1; 7 nucleotides match TRBD2. The CDR3 is made up of 15 amino acids. The J segment lost 8 bases and the V segment lost 6 bases, leaving 13 bases of the junction unmatched. CDR1 and CDR2 from the germline V gene are MDHEN and SYDVKM. The CDR3 coding sequence is TGTGCCAGCAGGACCAGCGGGAAATTCTGGGATGAGCAGTTCTTC. Protein sequence: CASRTSGKFWDEQFF.

The chain employs TRBV11-2 and TRBJ1-5, with a tentative D call TRBD1 (5 bases). CDR1 and CDR2 from the germline V gene are SGHAT and FQNNGV. Trimming left V 0 bases short and J 7 bases short, with 10 bases between. The CDR3 length is 14 residues. This CDR3 reads CASSLDRWGQPQHF. In DNA form, the CDR3 reads TGTGCCAGCAGCTTAGACAGGTGGGGGCAGCCCCAGCATTTT. The whole variable domain, filled in from reference TRBV11-2 and TRBJ1-5, reads EAGVAQSPRYKIIEKRQSVAFWCNPISGHATLYWYQQILGQGPKLLIQFQNNGVVDDSQLPKDRFSAERLKGVDSTLKIQPAKLEDSAVYLCASSLDRWGQPQHFGDGTRLSIL.

This clone was found a few times. The chain recombines TRBV4-3 with TRBJ1-4; a weak D match, TRBD1 (6 bases). Germline V CDR1 and CDR2: LGHNA, YSLEER. V shed 5 bases and J shed 8 bases, with 15 bases lying between them. The CDR3 has 14 residues. The CDR3 nucleotides read TGCGCCAGCAGCACGCAGACAGGTCGAGAAAAACTGTTTTTT. It translates to CASSTQTGREKLFF.

V gene TRBV10-3 combines with J gene TRBJ1-1; TRBD1 agrees at 8 bases. The J segment lost 4 bases and the V segment lost 5 bases, leaving 9 bases of the junction unmatched. CDR1 is ENHRY, CDR2 SYGVKD, per germline. The CDR3 has 15 residues. The CDR3 coding sequence is TGTGCCATCAGTAATCCGGGACAGGCGACCACTGAAGCTTTCTTT. It yields the protein CAISNPGQATTEAFF.

This chain joins TRBV6-6 and TRBJ2-3; D may be TRBD2 (5 bases). The germline V gene encodes CDR1 MNHNY and CDR2 SVGAGI (reference sequence). Deletions cut 7 bases from V and 4 bases from J, with 12 bases between. This CDR3 spans 13 amino acids. The CDR3 DNA reads TGTGCCAGCATAAGGGCTAGCTCAGATACGCAGTATTTT. It yields the protein CASIRASSDTQYF.

This chain joins TRBV6-5 and TRBJ1-1; perhaps TRBD1 as D (6 bases). Looked up from germline, CDR1 is MNHEY and CDR2 is SVGAGI. CDR3 length equals 15 residues. V lost 1 base to trimming and J lost 1 base, with 10 bases between them. The CDR3 region is CASSYYGTTNTEAFF. The CDR3 nucleotides read TGTGCCAGCAGTTACTACGGGACAACGAACACTGAAGCTTTCTTT.

V usage is TRBV4-3 and J usage is TRBJ2-7, with a possible D match to TRBD1 (6 bases). V lost 1 base to trimming and J lost 7 bases, with 14 bases between them. Germline CDR1 is LGHNA and CDR2 is YSLEER. The CDR3 is 14 amino acids. CDR3 sequence reads: CASSQAPGAREQYF. The CDR3 DNA follows: TGCGCCAGCAGCCAAGCCCCAGGGGCTAGGGAGCAGTACTTC.

V usage is TRBV4-2 and J usage is TRBJ1-2, with 7 bases lining up with TRBD1. The V gene end was trimmed by 2 bases and the J gene end by 8 bases; junction bases not matched to a gene: 11. CDR1 LGHNA and CDR2 YNFKEQ come from the germline V gene. The CDR3 runs 15 residues. The CDR3 coding sequence is TGTGCCAGCAGCCAAAATACAGGGGAGTCTACGGGCTACACCTTC. This encodes CASSQNTGESTGYTF.

This clone was seen more than once but under ten times. This sequence joins TRBV4-3 and TRBJ1-5; no reliable D call. The V end was cut by 0 bases, the J end by 6 bases, with 12 bases between. Germline CDR1 and CDR2: LGHNA and YSLEER. This CDR3 has 15 residues. Here the CDR3 reads CASSQDRAVSQPQHF. DNA of the CDR3: TGCGCCAGCAGCCAAGATAGGGCAGTTAGTCAGCCCCAGCATTTT.